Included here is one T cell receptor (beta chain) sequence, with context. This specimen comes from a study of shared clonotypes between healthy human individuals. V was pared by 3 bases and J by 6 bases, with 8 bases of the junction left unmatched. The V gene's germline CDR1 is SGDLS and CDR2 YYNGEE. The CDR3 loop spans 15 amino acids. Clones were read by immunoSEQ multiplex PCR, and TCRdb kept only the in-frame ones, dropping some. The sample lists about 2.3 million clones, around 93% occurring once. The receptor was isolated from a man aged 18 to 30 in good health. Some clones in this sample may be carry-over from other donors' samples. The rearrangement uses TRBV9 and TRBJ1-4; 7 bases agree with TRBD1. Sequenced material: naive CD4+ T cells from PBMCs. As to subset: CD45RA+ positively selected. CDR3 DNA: TGTGCCAGCAGCGCCCACAGGGGCGTTGATGAAAAACTGTTTTTT. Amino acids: CASSAHRGVDEKLFF.